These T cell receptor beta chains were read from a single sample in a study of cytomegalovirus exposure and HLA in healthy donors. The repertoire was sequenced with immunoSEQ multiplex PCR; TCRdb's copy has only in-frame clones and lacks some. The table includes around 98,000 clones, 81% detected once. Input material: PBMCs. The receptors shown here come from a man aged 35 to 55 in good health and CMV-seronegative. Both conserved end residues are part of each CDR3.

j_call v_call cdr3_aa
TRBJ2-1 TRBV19 CASSIGGHGYNEQFF
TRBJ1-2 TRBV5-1 CASSHTEGYTF
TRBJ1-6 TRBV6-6 CASSLLNSPLHF
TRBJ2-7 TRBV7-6 CASSLVLGGYEQYF
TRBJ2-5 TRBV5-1 CASSRREGRETQYF
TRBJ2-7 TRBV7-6 CASSRGTSGYYEQYF
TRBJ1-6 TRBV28 CASSLTELNSPLHF
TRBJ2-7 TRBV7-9 CASSLQGQGPPLYF
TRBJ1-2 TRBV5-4 CASSPTGTGGGFFGYTF
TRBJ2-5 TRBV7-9 CASSPLAQETQYF
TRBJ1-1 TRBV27 CASSFGTPEERAFF
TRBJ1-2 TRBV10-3 CAISEGAADGYTF
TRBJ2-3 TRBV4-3 CASSLQGRSLGGTQYF
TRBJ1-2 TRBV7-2 CASTRSIYGYTF
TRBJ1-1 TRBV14 CASSQEKGQLNTEAFF
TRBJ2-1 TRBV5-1 CASSLVGANNEQFF
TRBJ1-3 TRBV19 CASTPGDRLGTIYF
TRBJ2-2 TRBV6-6 CASCQLTGAGELFF
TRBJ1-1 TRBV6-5 CASSYLQQGGTEAFF
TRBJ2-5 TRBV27 CASSSPRVLETQYF
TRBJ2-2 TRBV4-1 CASSHGASNQPGELFF
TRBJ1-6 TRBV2 CASSASTYNSPLHF
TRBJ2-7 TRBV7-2 CASSKMTGTVNSYEQYF
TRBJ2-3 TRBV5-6 CASSLAGTDTQYF
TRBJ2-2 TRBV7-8 CASRSRGTGELFF
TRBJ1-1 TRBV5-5 CASSDRDRNTEAFF
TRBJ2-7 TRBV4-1 CASSQERGGEQYF
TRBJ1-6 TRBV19 CASSSEGSGSSNSPPHF
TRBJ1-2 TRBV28 CASSLATYRDGYTF
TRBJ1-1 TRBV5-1 CASSLGQGAAEAFF
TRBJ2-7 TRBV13 CASSLSPTSRGATGYEQYF
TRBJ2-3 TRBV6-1 CASSGLAGGPDTQYF
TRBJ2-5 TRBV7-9 CASSFGTGLMGSGETQYF
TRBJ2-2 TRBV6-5 CASSRDRASTGELFF
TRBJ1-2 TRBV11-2 CASSVMASGTAAYGYTF
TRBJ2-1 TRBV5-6 CASSFGGDYNEQFF
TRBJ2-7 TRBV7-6 CASSETGSYEQYF
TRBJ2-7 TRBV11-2 CASSTRQGAWEQYF
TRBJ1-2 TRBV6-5 CASTPGRNNYGYTF
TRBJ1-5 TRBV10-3 CAIEPGGPGGYSNQPQHF
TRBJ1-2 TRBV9 CASSTLGQGHYGYTF
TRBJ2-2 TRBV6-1 CASSGRLAVGPGELFF
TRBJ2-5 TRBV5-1 CAKETQYF
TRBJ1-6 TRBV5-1 CASSLAGYGETPHF
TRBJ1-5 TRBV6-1 CASKGLGRGNQPQHF
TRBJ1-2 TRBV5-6 CASSPGYGEIRGGYTF
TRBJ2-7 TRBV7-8 CASSPGWGQAYEQYF
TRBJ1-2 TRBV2 CASSGQEYGYTF
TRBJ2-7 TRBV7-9 CASSQGGTSYEQYF
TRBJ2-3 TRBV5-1 CASSPVGATDTQYF
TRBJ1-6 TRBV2 CASTRDTNSPLHF
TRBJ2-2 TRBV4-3 CASSQDTGTGATGELFF
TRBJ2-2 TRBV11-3 CASSLDRNTGELFF
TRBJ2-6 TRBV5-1 CASSAPGGRTGANVLTF
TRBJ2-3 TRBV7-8 CASSLQGAVTDTQYF
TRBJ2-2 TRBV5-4 CAIQTGTGELFF
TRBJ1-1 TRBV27 CASSETGLEAFF
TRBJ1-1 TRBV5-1 CASSLETGRHTEAFF
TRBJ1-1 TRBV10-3 CATKQGVSTEAFF
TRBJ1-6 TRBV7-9 CASSSSGREDSPLHF